One sample yielded the 29 T cell receptor beta chains listed below, sequenced in a study of cytotoxic CD8 clonotypes in ibrutinib-treated CLL. TCRdb keeps only in-frame clones here, not all; method: immunoSEQ multiplex PCR. Among 30,000 to 40,000 clones listed, approximately 70% were seen once. Sequenced material: PBMCs, taken before ibrutinib treatment. Receptors were obtained from a human donor with chronic lymphocytic leukemia.

The rearrangement uses TRBV30 and TRBJ2-7; D is ambiguous. The length of the CDR3 is 12 residues. CDR1 and CDR2 from the germline V gene are GTSNPN and SVGIG (reference sequence). Trimming took off 2 bases at V and 4 bases at J, with 9 bases between the two ends. CDR3 coding DNA: TGTGCCTGGAGTACGGACGGGTACGAGCAGTACTTC. It is translated as CAWSTDGYEQYF.

The chain joins TRBV11-3 to TRBJ2-1, with 10 bases lining up with TRBD2. From germline, CDR1 is SGHNT and CDR2 YENEEA. With V trimmed by 5 bases and J by 7 bases, 11 bases remained unmatched. The CDR3 loop spans 16 amino acids. The CDR3 reads CASSLSGLAGVNEQFF. In nucleotides, the CDR3 is TGTGCCAGCAGCCTATCTGGGCTAGCGGGAGTAAATGAGCAGTTCTTC.

This chain connects TRBV2 to TRBJ2-3; no definite D call. V was pared by 2 bases and J by 2 bases, with 11 bases between. In germline, CDR1 is SNHLY, CDR2 FYNNEI. The CDR3 covers 15 residues. CDR3 residues: CASSESRRPTDTQYF. Written as DNA, the CDR3 is TGTGCCAGCAGTGAATCGAGGCGGCCCACAGATACGCAGTATTTT.

Only a few counts were recorded for this clone. This CDR3 is CASSPLGATATNEKLFF. The CDR3 bases are TGTGCCAGCAGCCCACTGGGCGCCACTGCAACTAATGAAAAACTGTTTTTT. The chain recombines TRBV28 with TRBJ1-4; D uncertain. Germline V CDR1 and CDR2: MDHEN, SYDVKM. V lost 6 bases and J lost 0, with 17 bases in between. The CDR3 extends over 17 amino acids.

This chain connects TRBV2 to TRBJ1-4; TRBD1 might be the D (6 bases). The CDR3 consists of 12 residues. Trimming removed 4 bases from V and 7 bases from J, with 7 bases in between. Germline assignment: CDR1 SNHLY and CDR2 FYNNEI. The CDR3 nucleotides read TGTGCCAGCAGTGTACAGGGTGAAAAACTGTTTTTT. Residues: CASSVQGEKLFF.

This sequence joins TRBV30 and TRBJ1-2; D ambiguous. Germline V gene lookup returns CDR1 GTSNPN and CDR2 SVGIG (reference sequence). The CDR3 runs 12 residues. The germline V and J ends were trimmed by 0 bases and 2 bases, with 4 bases remaining between them. The CDR3 nucleotides read TGTGCCTGGAGTGTACAGAACTATGGCTACACCTTC. Protein: CAWSVQNYGYTF. Complete variable domain (other parts from reference TRBV30 and TRBJ1-2): SQTIHQWPATLVQPVGSPLSLECTVEGTSNPNLYWYRQAAGRGLQLLFYSVGIGQISSEVPQNLSASRPQDRQFILSSKKLLLSDSGFYLCAWSVQNYGYTFGSGTRLTVV.

The chain uses TRBV11-2 and TRBJ2-3; D may be TRBD2 (7 bases). The CDR3 extends over 16 amino acids. CDR1 SGHAT and CDR2 FQNNGV come from the germline V gene. Trimming removed 5 bases at V and 1 base at J, with 16 bases between. The CDR3, as DNA: TGTGCCAGCAGCACACCCCTAGGGGGGGGCACAGATACGCAGTATTTT. Translation gives CASSTPLGGGTDTQYF.

This chain links TRBV7-2 with TRBJ1-2, with D maybe TRBD1 (6 bases). CDR1 and CDR2 from the germline V gene are SGHTA and FQGNSA. V lost 1 base to trimming and J lost 4 bases, with 7 bases between them. The CDR3 has 13 amino acids. CDR3 region: CASSLGQVYGYTF. The CDR3 bases are TGTGCCAGCAGCTTAGGACAGGTCTATGGCTACACCTTC.

The chain couples TRBV9 to TRBJ1-5, with D possibly being TRBD1 (5 bases). Germline V lookup: CDR1 SGDLS, CDR2 YYNGEE. The length of the CDR3 is 19 residues. The V gene lost 1 base and the J gene lost 2 bases, with 22 bases spanning the gap. The CDR3 DNA reads TGTGCCAGCAGCGTACCAGCACTAAGAGGGGTTTTCGGCAATCAGCCCCAGCATTTT. Amino acids: CASSVPALRGVFGNQPQHF.

The chain recombines TRBV5-1 with TRBJ1-1; 8 bases are shared with TRBD1. Unmatched junction bases numbered 5, after V lost 3 bases and J lost 1 base. The CDR3 consists of 15 residues. Germline loops: CDR1 SGHRS, CDR2 YFSETQ. For the CDR3, the DNA is TGCGCCAGCAGCTCCCTGACAGGGGCGAACACTGAAGCTTTCTTT. Encoded protein: CASSSLTGANTEAFF.

The chain joins TRBV25-1 to TRBJ2-7; 8 bases are a match to TRBD1. Germline lookup yields CDR1 MGHDK and CDR2 SYGVNS. V shed 2 bases and J 7 bases; nucleotides not matched to a gene: 4. The CDR3 runs 13 residues. This CDR3 is CASSEQGASEQYF. CDR3 DNA: TGTGCCAGCAGTGAACAGGGGGCGAGTGAGCAGTACTTC.

A few counts support this clone. V is TRBV5-1 and J is TRBJ2-2; D remains unclear. This CDR3 has 14 residues. Germline assignment: CDR1 SGHRS and CDR2 YFSETQ. V was shortened by 0 bases and J by 1 base, with 4 bases between the two germline ends. CDR3 sequence reads: CASSLVRNTGELFF. The CDR3 DNA sequence: TGCGCCAGCAGCTTGGTCAGGAACACCGGGGAGCTGTTTTTT.

V usage is TRBV5-1 and J usage is TRBJ1-4; no clear D. From germline, CDR1 is SGHRS and CDR2 YFSETQ. The CDR3 has 15 amino acids. V was trimmed by 4 bases and J by 5 bases, leaving 15 bases between them. CDR3 DNA: TGCGCCAGCAGCCCGGGAGTTTCTGGGAATGAAAAACTGTTTTTT. This codes for CASSPGVSGNEKLFF.

This chain links TRBV10-2 with TRBJ2-1; TRBD1 or TRBD2 may be the D gene (6 bases each). This CDR3 has 14 residues. The germline CDR1 and CDR2 sequences are WSHSY and SAAADI. V lost 7 bases to trimming and J lost 1 base, with 11 bases between them. CDR3 in amino acids: CASNGGLSYNEQFF. The DNA of the CDR3 is TGCGCCAGCAACGGGGGCCTATCCTACAATGAGCAGTTCTTC.

The J gene is TRBJ2-1, the V gene TRBV10-3; 11 positions agree with TRBD1. The CDR3 is made up of 15 amino acids. Per the germline V gene, CDR1 is ENHRY and CDR2 is SYGVKD. V was clipped by 6 bases and J by 6 bases; unmatched bases: 7. The CDR3 protein is CAISYTGTGGNEQFF. The CDR3 DNA sequence: TGTGCCATCAGCTATACCGGGACAGGGGGCAATGAGCAGTTCTTC.

The rearrangement uses TRBV13 and TRBJ1-1; weak D call: TRBD1 (5 bases). Trimming shortened V by 7 bases and J by 1 base, and 16 bases separated the two germline ends. The CDR3 totals 15 residues. Germline CDR1 reads PRHDT; CDR2 reads FYEKMQ (reference sequence). The CDR3 bases are TGTGCCAGCAACCCTCGTGGGGACGGGAACACTGAAGCTTTCTTT. It yields the protein CASNPRGDGNTEAFF.

For the CDR3, the DNA is TGTGCCAGCAGCTTCGGCAACCCGGGACACTTCTCTGGAAACACCATATATTTT. This sequence encodes CASSFGNPGHFSGNTIYF. This rearrangement joins TRBV28 to TRBJ1-3; weak D call: TRBD1 (6 bases). The CDR3 has 18 amino acids. Germline V gives CDR1 MDHEN, CDR2 SYDVKM. Trimming took off 6 bases at V and 0 bases at J, with 21 bases between the two ends.

The chain employs TRBV30 and TRBJ2-1; the D gene could be TRBD1 or TRBD2 (5 bases each). The V and J ends lost 0 bases and 6 bases respectively, with 6 bases between them. The V gene's germline CDR1 is GTSNPN and CDR2 SVGIG (reference sequence). The CDR3 runs 12 residues. CDR3 in amino acids: CAWSVRGNEQFF. CDR3 DNA sequence: TGTGCCTGGAGTGTGAGGGGCAATGAGCAGTTCTTC.

CDR3 sequence reads: CASSVAGLNTEAFF. DNA of the CDR3: TGTGCCAGCAGCGTAGCTGGTCTCAACACTGAAGCTTTCTTT. The chain is built from TRBV9 and TRBJ1-1; D is undetermined. This CDR3 has 14 residues. From germline, CDR1 is SGDLS and CDR2 YYNGEE. The ends were cut back, 0 bases at V and 2 bases at J, with 8 bases in the middle.

The rearrangement joins TRBV18 to TRBJ1-1, with 7 bases matching TRBD1. CDR1 is KGHSH and CDR2 is LQKENI in the germline V gene. V lost 9 bases to trimming and J lost 1 base; unmatched junction nucleotides: 5. The CDR3 contains 13 residues. The CDR3 DNA is TGTGCCAGTTTACAGGGGTGGAACACTGAAGCTTTCTTT. Translation gives CASLQGWNTEAFF.

This clone is a singleton in its sample. The chain carries TRBV28 and TRBJ2-7, with D hard to call. Germline CDR1 and CDR2: MDHEN and SYDVKM. The CDR3 extends over 11 amino acids. V lost 5 bases and J 4 bases, leaving 6 bases between the germline ends. The CDR3 bases are TGTGCCAGCAGTCCAAATTACGAGCAGTACTTC. Protein sequence: CASSPNYEQYF. Together with reference TRBV28 and TRBJ2-7, the CDR3 gives the full variable domain: DVKVTQSSRYLVKRTGEKVFLECVQDMDHENMFWYRQDPGLGLRLIYFSYDVKMKEKGDIPEGYSVSREKKERFSLILESASTNQTSMYLCASSPNYEQYFGPGTRLTVT.

This clone was detected only a few times. The chain employs TRBV7-2 and TRBJ2-1, with 8 bases matching TRBD2. Trimming removed 11 bases from V and 5 bases from J; junction bases left unmatched: 11. In germline, CDR1 is SGHTA, CDR2 FQGNSA. This CDR3 region has 14 residues. The CDR3 sequence is CAQASGSLDNEQFF. The CDR3 DNA reads TGTGCCCAGGCGAGCGGGAGTCTCGACAATGAGCAGTTCTTC.

The V gene is TRBV14, the J gene TRBJ2-7, with 13 bases that match TRBD2. There are 14 residues in the CDR3. The junction had 3 bases not matched to a gene; V was cut back by 4 bases and J by 6 bases. Germline V lookup: CDR1 SGHDN, CDR2 FVKESK. CDR3 sequence reads: CASSRTSGSGEQYF. The CDR3 nucleotides are TGTGCCAGCAGCCGGACTAGCGGGAGCGGCGAGCAGTACTTC.

The chain links TRBV7-2 to TRBJ2-5; perhaps TRBD2 as D (6 bases). V lost 6 bases and J lost 4, with 15 bases in between. This CDR3 contains 14 residues. The germline V gene has CDR1 SGHTA and CDR2 FQGNSA. The CDR3 sequence: CASSSLGGPETQYF. CDR3 sequence (DNA): TGTGCCAGCAGTTCGTTGGGGGGTCCAGAGACCCAGTACTTC.

This clone has a handful of counts. This chain links TRBV30 with TRBJ2-7; 9 nucleotides agree with TRBD1. Germline CDR1 and CDR2: GTSNPN and SVGIG (reference sequence). With V trimmed by 2 bases and J by 2 bases, 10 bases remained unmatched. The CDR3 has 16 amino acids. The CDR3 is CAWSLVPGQGAYEQYF. CDR3 in DNA: TGTGCCTGGAGTCTCGTGCCGGGACAGGGAGCCTACGAGCAGTACTTC.

The J gene is TRBJ2-3, the V gene TRBV4-2; a weak D match, TRBD2 (5 bases). Per the germline V gene, CDR1 is LGHNA and CDR2 is YNFKEQ. V lost 5 bases to trimming and J lost 0 bases, with 15 bases between them. The CDR3 is made up of 16 amino acids. The DNA for the CDR3 is TGTGCCAGCAGCAAGTGGGAGCTTACTAGCACAGATACGCAGTATTTT. Protein: CASSKWELTSTDTQYF.

In its sample, this clone was seen a few times. The gene calls are TRBV5-1 and TRBJ2-5; D remains unclear. With 0 bases removed from V and 5 bases from J, the gap between germline ends came to 5 bases. The CDR3 consists of 12 residues. CDR1 is SGHRS and CDR2 is YFSETQ in the germline V gene. The CDR3 protein is CASSLEWETQYF. CDR3 nucleotides: TGCGCCAGCAGCTTGGAATGGGAGACCCAGTACTTC.

This clone was picked up one time. This chain connects TRBV4-1 to TRBJ1-1; D gene uncertain. The V end lost 0 bases, the J end lost 3 bases, and 8 bases lay between the germline ends. The germline CDR1 and CDR2 sequences are MGHRA and YSYEKL. The CDR3 is 14 residues long. CDR3 amino acids: CASSQEVQYTEAFF. The CDR3 DNA reads as TGCGCCAGCAGCCAAGAAGTACAGTACACTGAAGCTTTCTTT.

The chain employs TRBV7-9 and TRBJ2-7, with TRBD1 matching 9 bases. V was pared by 4 bases and J by 6 bases, with 10 bases of the junction left unmatched. The CDR3 runs to 15 residues. Germline V lookup: CDR1 SEHNR, CDR2 FQNEAQ (reference sequence). CDR3 sequence: CASSWTGQGFLEQYF. The DNA for the CDR3 is TGTGCCAGCAGCTGGACGGGACAGGGTTTCCTCGAGCAGTACTTC. Looking up the rest from reference TRBV7-9 and TRBJ2-7 gives the full variable domain: DTGVSQNPRHKITKRGQNVTFRCDPISEHNRLYWYRQTLGQGPEFLTYFQNEAQLEKSRLLSDRFSAERPKGSFSTLEIQRTEQGDSAMYLCASSWTGQGFLEQYFGPGTRLTVT.